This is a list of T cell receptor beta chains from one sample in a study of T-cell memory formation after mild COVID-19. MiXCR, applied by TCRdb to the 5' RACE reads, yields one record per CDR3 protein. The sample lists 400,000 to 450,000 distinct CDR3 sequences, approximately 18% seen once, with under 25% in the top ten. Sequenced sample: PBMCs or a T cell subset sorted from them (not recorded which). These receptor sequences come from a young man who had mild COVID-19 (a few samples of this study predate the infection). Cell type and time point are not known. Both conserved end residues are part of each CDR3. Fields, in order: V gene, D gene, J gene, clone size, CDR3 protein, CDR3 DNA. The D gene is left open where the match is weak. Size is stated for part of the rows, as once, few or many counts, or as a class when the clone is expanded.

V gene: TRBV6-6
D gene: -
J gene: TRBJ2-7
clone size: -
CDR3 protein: CDSSYTTGLTYEQYF
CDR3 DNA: TGTGACAGCAGTTACACCACAGGACTAACCTACGAGCAGTACTTC

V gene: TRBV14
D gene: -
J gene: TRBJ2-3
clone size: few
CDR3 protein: CASEDLVSSTDTQYF
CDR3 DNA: TGTGCCAGCGAAGACCTGGTGTCTAGCACAGATACGCAGTATTTT

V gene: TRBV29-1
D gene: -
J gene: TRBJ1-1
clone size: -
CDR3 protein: CGTSDSKAEAFF
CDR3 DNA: TGCGGCACCTCTGACAGCAAGGCCGAAGCTTTCTTT

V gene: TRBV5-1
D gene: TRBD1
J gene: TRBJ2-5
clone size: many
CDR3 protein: CASSTGQGQETQYF
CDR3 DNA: TGCGCCAGCAGCACTGGACAGGGCCAAGAGACCCAGTACTTC

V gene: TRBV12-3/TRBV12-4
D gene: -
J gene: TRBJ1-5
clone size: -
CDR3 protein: CAISLMDSNQPQHF
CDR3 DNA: TGTGCCATCAGTTTAATGGACAGTAATCAGCCCCAGCATTTT

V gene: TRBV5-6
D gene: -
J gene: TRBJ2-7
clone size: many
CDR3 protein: CASSLAYEQYF
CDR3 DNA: TGTGCCAGCAGCTTGGCCTACGAGCAGTACTTC

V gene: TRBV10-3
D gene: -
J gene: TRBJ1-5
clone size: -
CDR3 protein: CAISGGNNQPQHF
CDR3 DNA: TGTGCCATCAGTGGGGGAAACAATCAGCCCCAGCATTTT

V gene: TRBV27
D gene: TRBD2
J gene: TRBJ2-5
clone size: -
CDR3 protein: CASSPRRVAGARGGETQYF
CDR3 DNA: TGTGCCAGCAGTCCGCGCCGGGTAGCGGGGGCTCGTGGGGGAGAGACCCAGTACTTC

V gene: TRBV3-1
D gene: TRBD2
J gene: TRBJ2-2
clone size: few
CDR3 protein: CASSQVRGSTGELFF
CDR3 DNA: TGTGCCAGCAGCCAAGTGCGGGGGAGCACCGGGGAGCTGTTTTTT

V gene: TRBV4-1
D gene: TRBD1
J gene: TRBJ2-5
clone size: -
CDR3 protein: CASSRTQGASETQYF
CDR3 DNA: TGCGCCAGCAGCCGAACTCAGGGGGCCTCAGAGACCCAGTACTTC

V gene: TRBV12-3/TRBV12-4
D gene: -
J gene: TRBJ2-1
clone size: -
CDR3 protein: CASSQREEQFF
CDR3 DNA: TGTGCCAGCAGTCAACGGGAGGAGCAGTTCTTC

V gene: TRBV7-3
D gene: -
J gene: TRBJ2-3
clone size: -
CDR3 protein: CASSLEGDTDTQYF
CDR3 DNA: TGTGCCAGCAGCTTAGAAGGGGACACAGATACGCAGTATTTT

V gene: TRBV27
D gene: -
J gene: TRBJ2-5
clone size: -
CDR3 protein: CASSPIPPGGETQYF
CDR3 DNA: TGTGCCAGCAGTCCTATCCCGCCGGGTGGGGAGACCCAGTACTTC

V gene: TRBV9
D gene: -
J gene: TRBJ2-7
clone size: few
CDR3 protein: CASSPKLFSYEQYF
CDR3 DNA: TGTGCCAGCAGCCCCAAACTATTCTCCTACGAGCAGTACTTC

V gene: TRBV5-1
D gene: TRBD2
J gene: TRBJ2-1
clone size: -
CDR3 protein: CASSSPGTSGFNEQFF
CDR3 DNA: TGCGCCAGCAGCTCCCCCGGGACTAGCGGGTTCAATGAGCAGTTCTTC

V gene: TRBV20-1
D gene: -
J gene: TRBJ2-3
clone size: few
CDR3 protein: CSAWAPQGYSTDTQYF
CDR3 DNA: TGCAGTGCCTGGGCACCCCAGGGCTACAGCACAGATACGCAGTATTTT

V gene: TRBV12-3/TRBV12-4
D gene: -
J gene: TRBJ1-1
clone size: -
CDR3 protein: CASSFLGVGDTEAFF
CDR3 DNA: TGTGCCAGCAGTTTCCTGGGGGTCGGGGACACTGAAGCTTTCTTT

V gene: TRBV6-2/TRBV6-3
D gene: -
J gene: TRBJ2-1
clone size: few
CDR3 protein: CASSMGEQFF
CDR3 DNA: TGTGCCAGCAGTATGGGGGAGCAGTTCTTC

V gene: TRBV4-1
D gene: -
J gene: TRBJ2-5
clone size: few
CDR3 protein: CASSQAPTRQETQYF
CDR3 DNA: TGCGCCAGCAGCCAAGCCCCTACAAGACAAGAGACCCAGTACTTC

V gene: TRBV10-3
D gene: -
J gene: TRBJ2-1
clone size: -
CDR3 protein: CAISESSVDGDEQFF
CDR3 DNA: TGTGCCATCAGTGAGTCGAGTGTTGATGGGGATGAGCAGTTCTTC

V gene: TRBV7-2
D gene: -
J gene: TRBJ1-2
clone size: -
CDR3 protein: CASSFGWYYGYTF
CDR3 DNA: TGTGCCAGCAGCTTTGGATGGTATTATGGCTACACCTTC

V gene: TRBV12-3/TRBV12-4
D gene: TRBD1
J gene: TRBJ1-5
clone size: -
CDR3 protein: CASSRTGGPRGQPQHF
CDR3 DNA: TGTGCCAGCAGTCGGACAGGGGGACCAAGGGGGCAGCCCCAGCATTTT

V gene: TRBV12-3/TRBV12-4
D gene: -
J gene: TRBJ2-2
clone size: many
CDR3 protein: CASSITGELFF
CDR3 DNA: TGTGCCAGCAGTATAACCGGGGAGCTGTTTTTT

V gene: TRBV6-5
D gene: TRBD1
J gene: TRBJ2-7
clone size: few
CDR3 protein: CASSYADRVEQYF
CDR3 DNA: TGTGCCAGCAGTTACGCTGACAGGGTGGAGCAGTACTTC

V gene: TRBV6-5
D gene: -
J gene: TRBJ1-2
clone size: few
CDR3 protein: CASSYSMGIPNYGYTF
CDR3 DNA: TGTGCCAGCAGTTACTCGATGGGGATTCCGAACTATGGCTACACCTTC

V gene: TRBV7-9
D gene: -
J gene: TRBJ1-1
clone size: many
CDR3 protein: CASSEAFF
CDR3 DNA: TGTGCCAGCAGCGAAGCTTTCTTT

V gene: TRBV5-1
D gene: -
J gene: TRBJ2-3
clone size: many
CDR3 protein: CASKQGPDTQYF
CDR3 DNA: TGCGCCAGCAAACAGGGACCAGATACGCAGTATTTT

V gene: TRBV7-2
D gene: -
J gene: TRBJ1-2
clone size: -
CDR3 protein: CASSLVPTF
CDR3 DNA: TGTGCCAGCAGCTTAGTTCCCACCTTC

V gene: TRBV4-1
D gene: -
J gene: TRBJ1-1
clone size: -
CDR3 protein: CASSHIGSRDTEAFF
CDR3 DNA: TGCGCCAGCAGCCATATAGGGAGTCGGGACACTGAAGCTTTCTTT

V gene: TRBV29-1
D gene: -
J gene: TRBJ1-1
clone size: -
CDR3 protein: CSAAVSGRDTEAFF
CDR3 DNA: TGCAGCGCTGCGGTTTCAGGGAGGGACACTGAAGCTTTCTTT

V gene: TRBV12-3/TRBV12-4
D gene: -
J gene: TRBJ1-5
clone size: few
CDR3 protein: CASSLGWQHQPQHF
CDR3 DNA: TGTGCCAGCAGTTTAGGGTGGCAACATCAGCCCCAGCATTTT

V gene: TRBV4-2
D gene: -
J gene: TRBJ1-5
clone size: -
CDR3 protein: CASSQELGDNNQPQHF
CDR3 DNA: TGTGCCAGCAGCCAAGAATTGGGAGACAACAATCAGCCCCAGCATTTT

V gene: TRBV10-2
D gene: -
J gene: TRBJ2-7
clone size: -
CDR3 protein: CATSSDAEQYF
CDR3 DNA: TGCGCCACTTCCTCCGACGCCGAGCAGTACTTC

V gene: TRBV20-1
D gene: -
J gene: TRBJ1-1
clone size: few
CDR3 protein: CSAQRQLNTEAFF
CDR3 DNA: TGCAGTGCTCAAAGACAGCTGAACACTGAAGCTTTCTTT

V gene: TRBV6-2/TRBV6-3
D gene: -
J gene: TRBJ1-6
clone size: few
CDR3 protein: CATAPEGSYNSPLHF
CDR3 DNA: TGTGCCACCGCCCCGGAGGGATCCTATAATTCACCCCTCCACTTT

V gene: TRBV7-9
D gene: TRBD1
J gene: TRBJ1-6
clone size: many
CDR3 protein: CASSLYGTGNYNSPLHF
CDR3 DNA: TGTGCCAGCAGCTTATACGGGACAGGCAACTATAATTCACCCCTCCACTTT

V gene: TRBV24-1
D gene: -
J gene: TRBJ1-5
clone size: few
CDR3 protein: CATGLWEPQHF
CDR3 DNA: TGTGCCACCGGTTTGTGGGAGCCCCAGCATTTT

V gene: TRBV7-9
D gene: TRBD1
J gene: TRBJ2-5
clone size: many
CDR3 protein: CASSLSQTGGELETQYF
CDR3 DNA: TGTGCCAGCAGCCTATCTCAGACAGGGGGCGAATTGGAGACCCAGTACTTC

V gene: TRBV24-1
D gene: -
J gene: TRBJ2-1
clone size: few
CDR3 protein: CATSDWGAEEQFF
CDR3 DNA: TGTGCCACCAGTGATTGGGGGGCTGAGGAGCAGTTCTTC

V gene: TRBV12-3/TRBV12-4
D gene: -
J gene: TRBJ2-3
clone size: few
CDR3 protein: CASSLNTGRTDTQYF
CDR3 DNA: TGTGCCAGCAGTTTAAATACAGGACGCACAGATACGCAGTATTTT

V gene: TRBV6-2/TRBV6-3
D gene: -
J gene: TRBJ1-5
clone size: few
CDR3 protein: CASSYTAHSNQPQHF
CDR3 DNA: TGTGCCAGCAGTTACACGGCACATAGCAATCAGCCCCAGCATTTT

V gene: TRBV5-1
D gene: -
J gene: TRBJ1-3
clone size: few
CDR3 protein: CASSLQGSESTIYF
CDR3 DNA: TGCGCCAGCAGCTTGCAAGGGTCCGAAAGCACCATATATTTT

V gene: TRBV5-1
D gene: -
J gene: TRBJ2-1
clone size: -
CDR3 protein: CASSLAPGAGQEQFF
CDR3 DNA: TGCGCCAGCAGCTTGGCCCCAGGGGCCGGCCAGGAGCAGTTCTTC

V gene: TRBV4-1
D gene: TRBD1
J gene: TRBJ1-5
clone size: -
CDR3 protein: CASSHYRGWSNQPQHF
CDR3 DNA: TGCGCCAGCAGCCATTACAGGGGTTGGAGCAATCAGCCCCAGCATTTT